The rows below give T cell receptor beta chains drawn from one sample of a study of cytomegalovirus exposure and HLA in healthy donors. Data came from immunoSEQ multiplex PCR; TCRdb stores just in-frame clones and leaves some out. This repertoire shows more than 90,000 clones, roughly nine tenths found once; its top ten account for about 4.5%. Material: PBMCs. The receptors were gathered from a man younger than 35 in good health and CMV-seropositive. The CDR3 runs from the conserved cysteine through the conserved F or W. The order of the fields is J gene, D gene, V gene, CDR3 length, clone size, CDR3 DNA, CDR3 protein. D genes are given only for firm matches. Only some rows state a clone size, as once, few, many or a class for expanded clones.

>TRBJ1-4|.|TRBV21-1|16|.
TGTGCCAGCAGCAAAACAGACAGATCAACTAATGAAAAACTGTTTTTT
CASSKTDRSTNEKLFF
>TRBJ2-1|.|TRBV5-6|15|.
TGTGCCAGCAGCTTAGAACTAGGTGGTTACAATGAGCAGTTCTTC
CASSLELGGYNEQFF
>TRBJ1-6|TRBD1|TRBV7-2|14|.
TGTGCCAGCAGCTTAGAGACAGGGCAATCACCCCTCCACTTT
CASSLETGQSPLHF
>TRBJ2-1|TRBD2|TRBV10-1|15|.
TGCGCCAGCATGGCCCCTCGCGGGGGGGTAAATGAGCAGTTCTTC
CASMAPRGGVNEQFF
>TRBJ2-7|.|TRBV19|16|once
TGTGCCAGTAGTCCCTCCGTCGGGTCGGGGAGTTACGAGCAGTACTTC
CASSPSVGSGSYEQYF
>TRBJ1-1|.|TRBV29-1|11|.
TGCAGCGTTGCACCCGCGAGCGAAGCTTTCTTT
CSVAPASEAFF
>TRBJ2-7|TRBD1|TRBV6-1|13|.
TGTGCCAGCAGGGGGGACAGTTCCTACGAGCAGTACTTC
CASRGDSSYEQYF
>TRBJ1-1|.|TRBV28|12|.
TGTGCCACCCGGGTGGCGAACACTGAAGCTTTCTTT
CATRVANTEAFF
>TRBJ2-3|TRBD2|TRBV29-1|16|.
TGCAGCGTTGTACTAGCGGGGGGAGGTGTCCTTGATACGCAGTATTTT
CSVVLAGGGVLDTQYF
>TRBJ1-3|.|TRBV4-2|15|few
TGTGCCAGCAGCTCCCGGGACTGGCCTGGAAACACCATATATTTT
CASSSRDWPGNTIYF
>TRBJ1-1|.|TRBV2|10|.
TGTGCCAGCAGTGAATTTCGGGGGGACTTT
CASSEFRGDF
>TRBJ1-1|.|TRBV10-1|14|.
TGCGCCAGCAGTGTCCCACAGGGCAGCGCTGAAGCTTTCTTT
CASSVPQGSAEAFF
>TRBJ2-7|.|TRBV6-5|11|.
TGTGCCAGCAGTTATCGCGACGAGCAGTACTTC
CASSYRDEQYF
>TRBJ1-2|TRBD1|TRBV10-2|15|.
TGCGCCAGCAGTGGGGGGGACAGGGGGCTTTATGGCTACACCTTC
CASSGGDRGLYGYTF
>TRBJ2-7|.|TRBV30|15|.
TGTGCCTGGAGTCTCCTAGGGCAGAGGGCGCACGAGCAGTACTTC
CAWSLLGQRAHEQYF
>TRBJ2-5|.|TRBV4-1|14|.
TGCGCCAGCAGCCATGCCAGCCCGGGGGAGACCCAGTACTTC
CASSHASPGETQYF
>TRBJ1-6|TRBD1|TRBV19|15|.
TGTGCCAGTAGCGATCCCGGGACAGGGCGCTCACCCCTCCACTTT
CASSDPGTGRSPLHF